Each of the 11 T cell receptor beta chains below was sequenced from the same sample in a study of blood T cell repertoires in COVID-19. TCRdb's table, derived via immunoSEQ multiplex PCR, lists solely in-frame clones and lacks some. The sample holds about 130,000 clones, approximately 83% seen once. The sequencing sample was made of peripheral blood. The receptors originated from a woman aged 50 to 60 who had recovered from COVID-19.

This chain connects TRBV5-4 to TRBJ2-3; 7 bases line up with TRBD2. Germline values: CDR1 SGHNT, CDR2 YYREEE (reference sequence). Germline trimming cut 5 bases from V and 6 bases from J; bases unmatched to any gene: 15. The CDR3 length is 16 residues. The DNA for the CDR3 is TGTGCCAGCAGTATTTCTAGCGGTCCCGTCGGGGATACGCAGTATTTT. Translation gives CASSISSGPVGDTQYF.

This chain links TRBV7-9 with TRBJ1-4, with TRBD1 as a possible D gene (6 bases). V was shortened by 5 bases and J by 8 bases, with 15 bases between the two germline ends. This CDR3 has 14 residues. Germline V CDR1 and CDR2: SEHNR, FQNEAQ (reference sequence). The CDR3 loop is CASSTTGLDEKLFF. CDR3 in DNA: TGTGCCAGCAGCACTACAGGGTTGGACGAAAAACTGTTTTTT.

The table lists this clone with a few counts. The genes are TRBV3-1 (or the pseudogene TRBV3-2) and TRBJ1-2; TRBD1 agrees at 9 bases. The CDR3 loop spans 13 amino acids. V was pared by 4 bases and J by 8 bases, with 5 bases of the junction left unmatched. Germline CDR1 LGHDT, CDR2 YNNKEL (reference sequence). This CDR3 is CASSPGQGRGYTF. The CDR3 region has the DNA TGTGCCAGCAGCCCCGGACAGGGGAGAGGCTACACCTTC.

The rearrangement uses TRBV6-5 and TRBJ2-5; the D gene is possibly TRBD1 (5 bases). The CDR3 spans 15 residues. The V gene's germline CDR1 is MNHEY and CDR2 SVGAGI. V was cut by 7 bases and J by 2 bases, with 17 bases left in between. This CDR3 is CASTRSFAGQETQYF. In nucleotides, the CDR3 is TGTGCCAGCACAAGATCTTTTGCAGGGCAAGAGACCCAGTACTTC.

This clone was counted ten times or more. The V call is TRBV7-8, the J call TRBJ2-7; TRBD1 matches 7 bases. Germline V lookup: CDR1 SGHVS, CDR2 FQNEAQ. The CDR3 totals 14 residues. With V trimmed by 5 bases and J by 8 bases, 12 bases remained unmatched. The CDR3 spells CASSPYDREVKQYF. CDR3 nucleotide sequence: TGTGCCAGCAGCCCTTACGACAGGGAAGTCAAGCAGTACTTC.

The chain combines TRBV24-1 with TRBJ2-2; D uncertain. Germline V lookup: CDR1 KGHDR, CDR2 SFDVKD. This CDR3 spans 14 amino acids. Trimming removed 1 base from V and 6 bases from J, with 8 bases in between. The CDR3 region has the DNA TGTGCCACCAGTGATTTATCTAGTCCCGGGGAGCTGTTTTTT. Translating gives CATSDLSSPGELFF.

J is TRBJ1-4 and V is TRBV21-1; the listed D gene, TRBD1, was not tested against the DNA. TRBV21-1 is a recognized pseudogene. The CDR3 covers 16 residues. Written as DNA, the CDR3 is TGTGCCAGCAGCAAACATTCGACAGGGGGCGATGAAAAACTGTTTTTT. This sequence encodes CASSKHSTGGDEKLFF.

The rearrangement uses TRBV24-1 and TRBJ2-2; D may be TRBD1 (6 bases). Trimming removed 8 bases at V and 5 bases at J, with 14 bases between. The CDR3 consists of 14 residues. Germline V gene sequence: CDR1 KGHDR, CDR2 SFDVKD. The CDR3 DNA follows: TGTGCCACCACCCAGACAGGCAATACCGGGGAGCTGTTTTTT. Amino acids: CATTQTGNTGELFF.

The V and J genes are TRBV6-2 or TRBV6-3 and TRBJ2-5; D remains ambiguous. The V end lost 6 bases, the J end lost 4 bases, and 12 bases lay between the germline ends. The V gene's germline CDR1 is MNHEY and CDR2 SVGEGT. There are 13 residues in the CDR3. The DNA for the CDR3 is TGTGCCAGCAGCCTACAGTCTGGAGAGACCCAGTACTTC. Protein: CASSLQSGETQYF.

The J gene is TRBJ2-5, the V gene TRBV3-1 (or the pseudogene TRBV3-2), with unresolved D. The V end lost 1 base, the J end lost 5 bases, and 5 bases lay between the germline ends. The CDR3 consists of 12 residues. CDR1 LGHDT and CDR2 YNNKEL come from the germline V gene (reference sequence). The CDR3 reads CASSQVLETQYF. The CDR3 DNA reads TGTGCCAGCAGCCAAGTTCTGGAGACCCAGTACTTC.

The rearrangement joins TRBV20-1 to TRBJ2-3; D ambiguous. The ends were cut back, 3 bases at V and 0 bases at J, with 7 bases in the middle. CDR3 size: 13 residues. The germline V gene has CDR1 DFQATT and CDR2 SNEGSKA (reference sequence). The DNA for the CDR3 is TGCAGTGCTAGTGACGGTAGCACAGATACGCAGTATTTT. Amino acids: CSASDGSTDTQYF.